Listed below are T cell receptor beta chains from one sample, sequenced in a study of regulatory T cells in long-lasting Graves disease. Each CDR3 protein is one row after TCRdb ran MiXCR on the multiplex PCR reads. The table shows about 430,000 distinct CDR3 sequences, with about 15% occurring only once. These data also formed part of another study, on T cells in Graves' hyperthyroidism and ophthalmopathy.

This specimen was peripheral blood mononuclear cells (PBMCs), taken at new diagnosis, from a patient treated with antithyroid drugs. The source of these receptors is a woman aged 35 to 49 with Graves disease. Each CDR3 is given with its conserved first and last residue. Each record gives: J gene, V gene, CDR3 protein.

>TRBJ1-1|TRBV9
CASSELGRTNTEAFF
>TRBJ2-7|TRBV28
CASSPLGTGGDEQYF
>TRBJ2-3|TRBV12-3/TRBV12-4
CASSLGRAGTDTQYF
>TRBJ2-1|TRBV4-1
CASSQEESAEGSYNEQFF
>TRBJ2-1|TRBV20-1
CSASRPQGGIYNEQFF
>TRBJ2-7|TRBV5-1
CASSPQRDSYEQYF
>TRBJ2-1|TRBV9
CASSLRTSGSTSYNEQFF
>TRBJ1-1|TRBV11-2
CASSPLGTGGIAEAFF
>TRBJ1-5|TRBV19
CASWDRASNQPQHF
>TRBJ2-6|TRBV24-1
CATGPGFRPGANVLTF
>TRBJ2-5|TRBV3-1
CASSQQRAETQYF
>TRBJ2-7|TRBV27
CASSPTTGGEQYF
>TRBJ2-2|TRBV7-3
CASTLGGLAGGNTGELFF
>TRBJ2-1|TRBV10-3
CAISESGLLNEQFF
>TRBJ1-6|TRBV12-3/TRBV12-4
CASSRQGVNSPLHF
>TRBJ2-1|TRBV27
CASSFTLAQDQYNEQFF
>TRBJ1-5|TRBV4-3
CASSPVGNQPQHF
>TRBJ1-2|TRBV28
CASSSLGDDKGYGYTF
>TRBJ1-2|TRBV20-1
CSAKGTGEDYGYTF
>TRBJ2-6|TRBV15
CATSRDLLSTGANVLTF
>TRBJ1-5|TRBV3-1
CASSSEWDQPQHF
>TRBJ1-2|TRBV18
CASSAGRNYGYTF
>TRBJ2-7|TRBV27
CASSLKSGAGWAYEQYF
>TRBJ2-1|TRBV11-3
CASSPLSGRDNEQFF
>TRBJ2-2|TRBV4-1
CASGREGPGELFF
>TRBJ1-2|TRBV6-1
CASSRGRVNYGYTF
>TRBJ2-5|TRBV11-3
CASSLDSTSGETQYF
>TRBJ1-6|TRBV11-3
CAREGGSVLHF
>TRBJ1-2|TRBV4-1
CASSPWGGELDYGYTF
>TRBJ2-1|TRBV12-3/TRBV12-4
CASSFFGGGNEQFF
>TRBJ2-3|TRBV27
CASSSWTGSATDTQYF
>TRBJ2-7|TRBV5-1
CASSLEDAEYEQYF
>TRBJ2-7|TRBV25-1
CASSESPSYEQYF
>TRBJ1-1|TRBV7-9
CASIESRGPLNTEAFF
>TRBJ1-2|TRBV20-1
CSARDLAGTYGYTF
>TRBJ2-2|TRBV3-1
CASSQDWGQWTGELFF
>TRBJ2-2|TRBV28
CASSFWGEDTGELFF
>TRBJ1-1|TRBV19
CASSMADGTEAFF
>TRBJ2-4|TRBV7-6
CASSLGSGSMNIQYF
>TRBJ2-7|TRBV2
CASKGTGFYEQYF
>TRBJ2-7|TRBV5-1
CASSLVEGEQYF
>TRBJ2-1|TRBV14
CASSQLRDYPTWSSYNEQFF
>TRBJ1-6|TRBV15
CATGQGFSPLHF
>TRBJ2-3|TRBV24-1
CATSDSKGALTDTQYF
>TRBJ2-6|TRBV5-6
CASSSSGAGANVLTF
>TRBJ1-1|TRBV4-1
CASSPTGDPEAFF
>TRBJ2-2|TRBV7-8
CASSPRVSGGELFF
>TRBJ2-7|TRBV6-9
CASSYSQGTLTRGEQYF
>TRBJ2-7|TRBV12-3/TRBV12-4
CASSPNRPGGVHEQYF
>TRBJ1-3|TRBV19
CASRGPELAYGNTIYF
>TRBJ2-3|TRBV7-3
CASSLDNIGTGTTDTQYF
>TRBJ2-5|TRBV7-2
CASSHYAEQGLLSGTQYF
>TRBJ2-7|TRBV4-1
CASSRSGRANEQYF
>TRBJ1-1|TRBV2
CASRLAGTEAFF
>TRBJ2-7|TRBV12-3/TRBV12-4
CASSLRREAEQYF
>TRBJ2-1|TRBV9
CASSVEAGGPYNEQFF
>TRBJ2-1|TRBV6-2/TRBV6-3
CASSLAESSYNEQFF